A single sample gave rise to the 11 T cell receptor beta chains below, sequenced in a study of T cells in Graves' hyperthyroidism and ophthalmopathy. Amplification yielded TCR beta CDR3 regions, with RNA transcripts as the source. The TCR CDR3 was amplified in a first-round RT-PCR using the HTBI primer set. MiXCR, applied by TCRdb to the multiplex PCR reads, yields one record per CDR3 protein. In the table there are 690,000 or so distinct CDR3 sequences, around 20% of which are singletons. Sequencing was performed on blood. These receptor sequences come from a woman between 45 and 60 years old with Graves' hyperthyroidism that later progressed to Graves' ophthalmopathy.

This clonotype was recorded at least ten times. The chain is built from TRBV20-1 and TRBJ2-7; D is possibly TRBD1 (5 bases). Trimming left V 2 bases short and J 3 bases short, with 8 bases between. Germline V lookup: CDR1 DFQATT, CDR2 SNEGSKA (reference sequence). The CDR3 length is 12 residues. The CDR3 reads CSARRGYYEQYF. In DNA, the CDR3 is TGCAGTGCTAGAAGGGGTTACTACGAGCAGTACTTC.

The sample holds many counts of this clonotype. The rearrangement uses TRBV11-2 and TRBJ2-7, with 8 bases fitting TRBD1. The J segment lost 4 bases and the V segment lost 6 bases, leaving 11 bases of the junction unmatched. CDR3 length equals 15 residues. Germline values: CDR1 SGHAT, CDR2 FQNNGV. The chain's CDR3 is CASRSHRGELYEQYF. The CDR3 coding sequence is TGTGCCAGCAGATCCCACAGGGGGGAACTTTACGAGCAGTACTTC.

This clonotype came up many times. The V and J genes are TRBV3-1 and TRBJ2-7; TRBD1 is a possible D gene (5 bases). V was shortened by 2 bases and J by 6 bases, with 11 bases between the two germline ends. The CDR3 is 13 residues long. The germline V gene has CDR1 LGHDT and CDR2 YNNKEL (reference sequence). The CDR3 DNA reads as TGTGCCAGCAGCCAAACAGGATCGAGCGAGCAGTACTTC. As protein: CASSQTGSSEQYF.

Ten or more counts support this clonotype. V usage is TRBV12-3 or TRBV12-4 and J usage is TRBJ1-5, with TRBD1 identical over 8 bases. The V and J ends lost 7 bases and 4 bases, in that order; junction bases with no gene match: 6. This CDR3 has 14 amino acids. In DNA form, the CDR3 reads TGTGCCAGCACCCCGACAGGGGAAAATCAGCCCCAGCATTTT. It translates to CASTPTGENQPQHF.

The chain joins TRBV5-1 to TRBJ2-3, with 9 bases that match TRBD1. Germline trimming cut 5 bases from V and 6 bases from J; bases unmatched to any gene: 10. Germline-derived CDR1 and CDR2 are SGHRS and YFSETQ. The CDR3 consists of 15 residues. This chain's CDR3 is CASSYNRGRADTQYF. CDR3 nucleotide sequence: TGCGCCAGCAGTTATAACAGGGGGCGCGCCGATACGCAGTATTTT.

The rearrangement uses TRBV6-4 and TRBJ2-2; 7 bases are a match to TRBD2. V dropped 0 bases and J dropped 7; count of bases not matched to a gene: 5. This CDR3 is built from 15 residues. CDR1 MRHNA and CDR2 SNTAGT come from the germline V gene. CDR3 sequence (DNA): TGTGCCAGCAGTGACTCAGGGACTACTAGCGGGGAGCTGTTTTTT. It specifies CASSDSGTTSGELFF.

The chain links TRBV7-3 to TRBJ2-3; 8 bases are a match to TRBD2. The V gene's germline CDR1 is SGHTA and CDR2 FQGTGA. This CDR3 is built from 14 residues. J was trimmed by 5 bases and V by 4 bases; bases with no gene match: 5. The chain's CDR3 is CASSSPAGGDTQYF. CDR3 bases: TGTGCCAGCAGCTCCCCGGCGGGGGGAGATACGCAGTATTTT.

This clonotype was recorded many times. J is TRBJ2-5 and V is TRBV2; 10 nucleotides match TRBD2. Looked up from germline, CDR1 is SNHLY and CDR2 is FYNNEI. With 7 bases clipped from V and 5 bases from J, the junction kept 10 bases outside the gene matches. The CDR3 sequence is 15 residues long. Written as DNA, the CDR3 is TGTGCCAGCAATATAGCGGGGGGATTGATGGAGACCCAGTACTTC. Its translation: CASNIAGGLMETQYF.

The CDR3 loop reads CASSQERKRGGHETQYF. CDR3 nucleotide sequence: TGCGCCAGCAGCCAAGAGAGAAAGCGGGGGGGCCACGAGACCCAGTACTTC. The rearrangement links TRBV4-1 to TRBJ2-5; 10 bases fit TRBD2. CDR3 length: 17 residues. In germline, CDR1 is MGHRA, CDR2 YSYEKL. V gave up 0 bases and J gave up 5 bases; unmatched junction bases: 9.

V gene TRBV19 combines with J gene TRBJ2-2; 10 bases fit TRBD1. Germline CDR1 LNHDA, CDR2 SQIVND (reference sequence). The CDR3 loop spans 14 amino acids. The V and J ends lost 7 bases and 4 bases, in that order; junction bases with no gene match: 3. The CDR3 loop reads CASTRTGGTGELFF. CDR3 bases: TGTGCCAGTACCAGGACAGGGGGCACCGGGGAGCTGTTTTTT.

This clonotype has more than one count but fewer than ten. The V and J genes are TRBV9 and TRBJ1-1; TRBD1 matches at 7 bases. The ends lost 0 bases at V and 5 bases at J; junction bases unmatched: 7. The germline V gene has CDR1 SGDLS and CDR2 YYNGEE. The CDR3 has 15 amino acids. DNA of the CDR3: TGTGCCAGCAGCGTAGTTGAGGGGGCAATTACTGAAGCTTTCTTT. Protein: CASSVVEGAITEAFF.